This T cell receptor beta chain came from a study of T-cell reconstitution after alpha-beta-depleted transplantation in children. General study findings and limits: Several hundred rapidly expanded clones from non-depleted graft cells reportedly supplied alpha-beta T cells about two months post-transplant. In some patients, recipient T cells and intrathymic progenitors surviving conditioning explained high day-60 diversity.

Many counts were recorded for this clonotype. What it binds is not known. A library of TCRbeta sequences, prepared with unique molecular identifiers, was generated. One entry per CDR3 protein, called by TCRdb with MiXCR from the PCR reads. The sample consists of under 300,000 distinct CDR3 sequences, 11% of them appearing once. Sequenced material: peripheral blood, taken 180 days after TCRalphabeta/CD19-depleted stem cell transplant. This sequence originates from a male patient aged 2 to 9 who had a stem cell transplant for chronic granulomatous disease, so the T cells may come from the graft donor.

The CDR3 DNA follows: TGCAGCGTTGCGGGGGACCATTACGAGCAGTACTTC. Protein sequence: CSVAGDHYEQYF. The chain has TRBV29-1 and TRBJ2-7; tentatively, D is TRBD2 (6 bases). The germline V gene encodes CDR1 SQVTM and CDR2 ANQGSEA. CDR3 length: 12 residues. Trimming cost V 4 bases and J 4 bases, with 11 bases left between them.